This T cell receptor beta chain was captured by sequencing in a study of blood T cell repertoires in COVID-19. The CDR3 has 14 residues. CDR1 and CDR2 (germline): MNHEY, SVGAGI. Trimming took 5 bases from V and 5 from J, leaving 15 bases between them. Participant ages covered roughly 18 to 89 years across 24 US areas. Participants were placed into cohorts based on the clinical history they reported. Cohort 3 recovery required two negative PCRs, clearance, or symptom resolution. As processed by the authors: For nucleated cells, counts were estimated from reference gene primer amplification. TCRdb keeps only in-frame clones here, not all; method: immunoSEQ multiplex PCR. For V, J and clone size, that table is used; D and trimming come from the DNA. The table includes over 250,000 clones, 87% detected once.

The TCR sequence derives from a woman aged 25 to 45 who had recovered from COVID-19. The sequencing sample was made of PBMCs or T cells enriched from blood (not recorded which). This rearrangement joins TRBV6-5 to TRBJ2-5; weak D call: TRBD1 (5 bases). The CDR3 DNA reads TGTGCCAGCAGTCGACAGCCGATGGGGGAGACCCAGTACTTC. Encoded protein: CASSRQPMGETQYF.